This entry lists 5 T cell receptor beta chains sequenced from one sample in a study of identical twins. TCRdb called the 5' RACE reads again in MiXCR, with one record for every CDR3 protein. The sample includes about 810,000 distinct CDR3 sequences, 12% seen only once; the top ten take around 1.5%. This sample also belongs to another study, concerning yellow fever vaccine responses in identical twins.

Specimen: PBMCs. The source is a woman between 18 and 29 years old in good health.

This clonotype came up a few times. The rearrangement links TRBV11-2 to TRBJ2-2; the D call may be TRBD1 or TRBD2 (5 bases each). Looked up from germline, CDR1 is SGHAT and CDR2 is FQNNGV. CDR3 size: 18 residues. V was trimmed by 5 bases and J by 0 bases, leaving 19 bases between them. The CDR3 coding sequence is TGTGCCAGCAGCCTAACCTCGAGGGGACCCTCGAACACCGGGGAGCTGTTTTTT. This encodes CASSLTSRGPSNTGELFF.

In its sample, this clonotype was seen many times. The chain employs TRBV19 and TRBJ1-2, with no clear D. V lost 6 bases, J lost 0 bases, and 11 bases lay in between. This CDR3 region has 14 residues. The germline gives CDR1 LNHDA, CDR2 SQIVND (reference sequence). The CDR3 sequence is CASSPGVTNYGYTF. The CDR3 nucleotides are TGTGCCAGTAGCCCCGGGGTCACTAACTATGGCTACACCTTC. The full variable domain, completed using reference TRBV19 and TRBJ1-2, is DGGITQSPKYLFRKEGQNVTLSCEQNLNHDAMYWYRQDPGQGLRLIYYSQIVNDFQKGDIAEGYSVSREKKESFPLTVTSAQKNPTAFYLCASSPGVTNYGYTFGSGTRLTVV.

This clonotype was seen more than once but under ten times. CDR3 protein: CASSSQGVSYEQYV. DNA for the CDR3: TGTGCCAGCAGTTCCCAGGGAGTCTCCTACGAGCAGTACGTC. This chain joins TRBV6-5 and TRBJ2-7, with D perhaps given as TRBD1 or TRBD2 (5 bases each). Germline values: CDR1 MNHEY, CDR2 SVGAGI. Trimming cost V 4 bases and J 0 bases, with 10 bases left between them. The CDR3 covers 14 residues.

V usage is TRBV7-9 and J usage is TRBJ2-5; weak D call: TRBD1 (6 bases). Germline V lookup: CDR1 SEHNR, CDR2 FQNEAQ (reference sequence). Trimming removed 5 bases at V and 2 bases at J, with 15 bases between. This CDR3 comprises 15 residues. CDR3 amino acids: CASSKALGQQETQYF. Here the CDR3 DNA reads TGTGCCAGCAGCAAAGCCCTGGGACAACAAGAGACCCAGTACTTC.

The V and J genes are TRBV28 and TRBJ2-3; TRBD2 agrees at 10 bases. Germline lookup yields CDR1 MDHEN and CDR2 SYDVKM. This CDR3 is built from 17 residues. J lost 0 bases, V lost 4 bases, and 7 bases had no gene match. CDR3 nucleotides: TGTGCCAGCAGTTCCGGACTAGCGGTGACTAGCACAGATACGCAGTATTTT. It encodes CASSSGLAVTSTDTQYF.